This entry features one T cell receptor beta chain sequence. Produced via immunoSEQ multiplex PCR; TCRdb's table is partial and in-frame only. The profile covers more than 6,000 clones, with over 40% appearing a single time and about 25% taken by the ten largest. This specimen belongs to a study of sequential checkpoint blockade in melanoma. Study as a whole: After both sequences, patients received maintenance nivolumab.

Germline assignment: CDR1 MNHEY and CDR2 SMNVEV (reference sequence). V lost 6 bases and J lost 4; bases outside the gene matches: 7. This CDR3 spans 16 amino acids. Treatment described: randomized to nivolumab then ipilimumab (arm A) or the reverse (arm B). None of the patients previously received DNA-damaging chemotherapy. From thawed PBMCs, live CD3+CD8+ cells negative for CD19 and CD56 were sorted. V is TRBV27 and J is TRBJ1-3; 12 bases align to TRBD1. Specimen: CD8+ T cells sorted from blood (inferred from file names), collected from a patient given nivolumab and ipilimumab in sequence. This TCR was sampled from a human patient with melanoma. Some clones in this sample may be carry-over from other donors' samples. CDR3 nucleotide sequence: TGTGCCAGCAGCTCGGGACAGGGGGCTTCGGGAAACACCATATATTTT. Protein sequence: CASSSGQGASGNTIYF.